The table lists the clone carrying this T cell receptor (beta chain) with a few counts. HTBI primers from iRepertoire and Arm-PCR of CDR3 regions yielded the TCR beta libraries. Each CDR3 protein gets one entry after TCRdb re-called the multiplex PCR reads with MiXCR. The sample has approximately 490,000 distinct CDR3 sequences, about 17% seen once. This record belongs to a study of regulatory T cells in long-lasting Graves disease. Indicated time point: newly diagnosed GD, antithyroid drugs for less than 3 months. The TCR library was prepared using RNA isolated from PBMCs. The trim removed 2 bases at V and 5 bases at J, leaving 6 bases unmatched. The germline CDR1 and CDR2 sequences are KGHDR and SFDVKD. This CDR3 comprises 16 residues. These data were also filed under a second study, of T cells in Graves' hyperthyroidism and ophthalmopathy.

This sample comprised peripheral blood mononuclear cells (PBMCs), obtained at new diagnosis, from a patient treated with antithyroid drugs. The rearrangement links TRBV24-1 to TRBJ1-5; TRBD1 aligns across 9 bases. The clonotype originates from a man aged 35 to 55 with Graves disease. The CDR3 region has the DNA TGTGCCACCAGTGATTCTCCGGGACAGGGTCATCAGCCCCAGCATTTT. Protein product: CATSDSPGQGHQPQHF.